The 29 T cell receptor beta chains presented below share a single source sample, sequenced in a study of cytomegalovirus exposure and HLA in healthy donors. Both 60 Vbeta primers and 13 Jbeta primers went into the PCR. Here immunoSEQ multiplex PCR was the method, and the copy in TCRdb shows in-frame clones only, minus some. The repertoire holds 130,000 to 150,000 clones, roughly two thirds seen once, with roughly 14% in the top ten. The sample was PBMCs. Receptors originate from a human donor in good health.

The CDR3 bases are TGTGCCAGTAGTATAGATTATTGGACGGGGATCTACGAGCAGTACTTC. Translation gives CASSIDYWTGIYEQYF. V is TRBV19 and J is TRBJ2-7; D perhaps matches TRBD2 (5 bases). V gave up 0 bases and J gave up 3 bases, with 15 bases separating them. From germline, CDR1 is LNHDA and CDR2 SQIVND (reference sequence). The CDR3 covers 16 residues.

The chain recombines TRBV10-3 with TRBJ1-2; 7 bases line up with TRBD1. This CDR3 spans 17 amino acids. The trim removed 4 bases at V and 2 bases at J, leaving 13 bases unmatched. The germline V gene has CDR1 ENHRY and CDR2 SYGVKD. The CDR3 is CAISATTGNKLNYGYTF. DNA of the CDR3: TGTGCCATCAGTGCCACGACAGGGAACAAATTAAACTATGGCTACACCTTC.

The gene calls are TRBV27 and TRBJ2-5; the D gene is possibly TRBD2 (6 bases). V was shortened by 5 bases and J by 11 bases, with 21 bases between the two germline ends. This CDR3 has 14 residues. Germline CDR1 reads MNHEY; CDR2 reads SMNVEV (reference sequence). The CDR3 DNA follows: TGTGCCAGCAGTGACCGGGGCCCTGGAGGGGAGCAGTACTTC. This encodes CASSDRGPGGEQYF.

The chain uses TRBV19 and TRBJ2-7, with D maybe TRBD2 (6 bases). This CDR3 region has 14 residues. The germline V gene encodes CDR1 LNHDA and CDR2 SQIVND (reference sequence). Trimming cost V 3 bases and J 2 bases, with 11 bases left between them. CDR3 sequence reads: CASSIAGNAYEQYF. CDR3 coding DNA: TGTGCCAGTAGTATTGCGGGGAATGCCTACGAGCAGTACTTC.

The rearrangement uses TRBV5-4 and TRBJ2-3, with a weak D call TRBD1 (6 bases). CDR1 and CDR2 (germline): SGHNT, YYREEE (reference sequence). The CDR3 consists of 13 residues. Trimming cost V 0 bases and J 6 bases, with 8 bases left between them. DNA for the CDR3: TGTGCCAGCAGCTTGGGGGGGCTGGATACGCAGTATTTT. Translated, it gives CASSLGGLDTQYF.

The chain uses TRBV4-2 and TRBJ2-1, with TRBD1 as a possible D gene (6 bases). In germline, CDR1 is LGHNA, CDR2 YNFKEQ. This CDR3 has 16 amino acids. V gave up 1 base and J gave up 4 bases, with 14 bases separating them. In DNA form, the CDR3 reads TGTGCCAGCAGCCAAGTGGGGGCATCTCCATACAATGAGCAGTTCTTC. Translating it yields CASSQVGASPYNEQFF.

V gene TRBV13 combines with J gene TRBJ2-3, with D possibly TRBD2 on 6 matching bases. CDR1 is PRHDT and CDR2 is FYEKMQ in the germline V gene (reference sequence). V lost 4 bases and J 11 bases, leaving 13 bases between the germline ends. The CDR3 has 12 amino acids. The CDR3 protein is CASSSETSEQYF. The DNA of the CDR3 is TGTGCCAGCAGCTCCGAGACTAGTGAGCAGTATTTT. Variable domain in full (rest from reference TRBV13 and TRBJ2-3): AAGVIQSPRHLIKEKRETATLKCYPIPRHDTVYWYQQGPGQDPQFLISFYEKMQSDKGSIPDRFSAQQFSDYHSELNMSSLELGDSALYFCASSSETSEQYFGPGTRLTVL.

The V call is TRBV15, the J call TRBJ2-7; TRBD2 matches 8 bases. Germline CDR1 and CDR2: LNHNV and YYDKDF (reference sequence). The CDR3 spans 15 residues. The ends lost 5 bases at V and 5 bases at J; junction bases unmatched: 11. CDR3 sequence: CATSYKKRELNEQYF. As DNA, the CDR3 is TGTGCCACCAGCTACAAAAAGCGGGAGCTAAACGAGCAGTACTTC.

The CDR3 sequence: CASSRTSGRAYNEQFF. The DNA of the CDR3 is TGTGCCAGCAGCAGGACTAGCGGGAGGGCCTACAATGAGCAGTTCTTC. The gene calls are TRBV7-9 and TRBJ2-1; 15 nucleotides match TRBD2. The V gene end was trimmed by 5 bases and the J gene end by 2 bases; junction bases not matched to a gene: 1. The CDR3 totals 16 residues. The germline V gene encodes CDR1 SEHNR and CDR2 FQNEAQ (reference sequence). Combining the CDR3 with reference TRBV7-9 and TRBJ2-1 gives the whole variable domain DTGVSQNPRHKITKRGQNVTFRCDPISEHNRLYWYRQTLGQGPEFLTYFQNEAQLEKSRLLSDRFSAERPKGSFSTLEIQRTEQGDSAMYLCASSRTSGRAYNEQFFGPGTRLTVL.

The sample holds a few counts of this clone. The CDR3 region has the DNA TGTGCCACCAGCAGAGGGACAGAACGTAATGAAAAACTGTTTTTT. It yields the protein CATSRGTERNEKLFF. The V call is TRBV15, the J call TRBJ1-4; possibly TRBD1 for D (6 bases). The length of the CDR3 is 15 residues. Germline V gene sequence: CDR1 LNHNV, CDR2 YYDKDF (reference sequence). V lost 1 base, J lost 4 bases, and 10 bases lay in between.

The chain joins TRBV19 to TRBJ1-5, with 10 bases lining up with TRBD1. The CDR3 covers 15 residues. CDR1 is LNHDA and CDR2 is SQIVND in the germline V gene (reference sequence). The junction had 2 bases not matched to a gene; V was cut back by 5 bases and J by 1 base. The CDR3 is CASSATGGSNQPQHF. The CDR3, as DNA: TGTGCCAGTAGTGCGACAGGGGGCAGCAATCAGCCCCAGCATTTT.

The chain combines TRBV20-1 with TRBJ1-1; D is possibly TRBD1 (5 bases). The ends were cut back, 5 bases at V and 7 bases at J, with 11 bases in the middle. This CDR3 region has 11 residues. The germline V gene encodes CDR1 DFQATT and CDR2 SNEGSKA (reference sequence). The CDR3 region has the DNA TGCAGTGCTGAACAGGTGGGTGAAGCTTTCTTT. As protein: CSAEQVGEAFF.

Comment on this clone: The identical CDR3 is also encoded by other nucleotide sequences in the sample. The chain is built from TRBV15 and TRBJ1-1; possibly TRBD1 for D (5 bases). This CDR3 has 15 amino acids. Germline CDR1 LNHNV, CDR2 YYDKDF (reference sequence). The V and J ends lost 1 base and 1 base respectively, with 10 bases between them. DNA for the CDR3: TGTGCCACCAGCAGAGCCGAAACAGGGAACACTGAAGCTTTCTTT. As protein: CATSRAETGNTEAFF.

The gene calls are TRBV13 and TRBJ2-3; 11 bases are a match to TRBD2. From germline, CDR1 is PRHDT and CDR2 FYEKMQ (reference sequence). The CDR3 has 18 amino acids. With 5 bases clipped from V and 8 bases from J, the junction kept 18 bases outside the gene matches. In nucleotides, the CDR3 is TGTGCCAGCAGCGGGCCCGGGACTAGCGGAAGAGGAGGAGTTACGCAGTATTTT. It codes for CASSGPGTSGRGGVTQYF.

V and J are TRBV12-5 and TRBJ1-1, with a weak D call TRBD1 (6 bases). The CDR3 length is 14 residues. Looked up from germline, CDR1 is LGHNT and CDR2 is FRNRAP. Trimming left V 1 base short and J 2 bases short, with 8 bases between. DNA for the CDR3: TGTGCTAGTGGTTTGGGACAGGATAACACTGAAGCTTTCTTT. Encoded protein: CASGLGQDNTEAFF.

J is TRBJ1-5 and V is TRBV6-5, with 9 nucleotides matching TRBD1. The CDR3 is 16 amino acids. With 2 bases clipped from V and 5 bases from J, the junction kept 7 bases outside the gene matches. Germline V gene lookup returns CDR1 MNHEY and CDR2 SVGAGI. CDR3 protein: CASSYALGQGDQPQHF. In DNA form, the CDR3 reads TGTGCCAGCAGTTACGCTCTGGGACAGGGAGATCAGCCCCAGCATTTT.

The chain combines TRBV27 with TRBJ1-6; D gene ambiguous. The germline CDR1 and CDR2 sequences are MNHEY and SMNVEV (reference sequence). V was pared by 3 bases and J by 7 bases, with 16 bases between. The CDR3 is 16 residues long. The CDR3 sequence is CASSFIGGVGNSPLHF. The DNA for the CDR3 is TGTGCCAGCAGTTTTATAGGAGGCGTGGGGAATTCACCCCTCCACTTT.

This clone was seen a handful of times. This rearrangement joins TRBV7-8 to TRBJ2-1; 10 nucleotides agree with TRBD2. V was clipped by 6 bases and J by 3 bases; unmatched bases: 5. Germline V gene sequence: CDR1 SGHVS, CDR2 FQNEAQ. The CDR3 length is 15 residues. CDR3 DNA sequence: TGTGCCAGCAGGGAAGCGGGGGGGCTCTACAATGAGCAGTTCTTC. It encodes CASREAGGLYNEQFF.

The chain couples TRBV4-1 to TRBJ2-1; tentatively, D is TRBD1 (6 bases). The V and J ends lost 4 bases and 8 bases respectively, with 12 bases between them. Germline V lookup: CDR1 MGHRA, CDR2 YSYEKL. The CDR3 extends over 13 amino acids. The CDR3 DNA sequence: TGCGCCAGCAGCCCGTTACAGGGACATGAGCAGTTCTTC. Protein sequence: CASSPLQGHEQFF.

The J gene is TRBJ1-1, the V gene TRBV13; D not certain. Germline assignment: CDR1 PRHDT and CDR2 FYEKMQ (reference sequence). The V gene lost 5 bases and the J gene lost 4 bases, with 8 bases spanning the gap. The CDR3 has 12 residues. The CDR3 coding sequence is TGTGCCAGCAGCAAACAGACCACTGAAGCTTTCTTT. This translates into CASSKQTTEAFF.

CDR3 in DNA: TGTGCCAGTATCGGCCCAGGGAACACCGGGGAGCTGTTTTTT. Translated, it gives CASIGPGNTGELFF. The genes are TRBV19 and TRBJ2-2; no clear D. This CDR3 is 14 amino acids long. The germline V gene encodes CDR1 LNHDA and CDR2 SQIVND (reference sequence). V was shortened by 7 bases and J by 1 base, with 10 bases between the two germline ends. Combining the CDR3 with reference TRBV19 and TRBJ2-2 gives the whole variable domain DGGITQSPKYLFRKEGQNVTLSCEQNLNHDAMYWYRQDPGQGLRLIYYSQIVNDFQKGDIAEGYSVSREKKESFPLTVTSAQKNPTAFYLCASIGPGNTGELFFGEGSRLTVL.

The DNA of the CDR3 is TGTGCCAGCAGTCCCTCCGGGCCTAGGGGTAACATTCAGTACTTC. This sequence encodes CASSPSGPRGNIQYF. The V and J genes are TRBV6-5 and TRBJ2-4, with D perhaps TRBD1 (5 bases). Germline CDR1 is MNHEY and CDR2 is SVGAGI. This CDR3 is 15 amino acids long. V was shortened by 5 bases and J by 7 bases, with 18 bases between the two germline ends.

This chain joins TRBV5-1 and TRBJ2-7, with D unresolved. This CDR3 spans 13 amino acids. The germline V gene encodes CDR1 SGHRS and CDR2 YFSETQ. V was cut by 0 bases and J by 2 bases, with 6 bases left in between. Here the CDR3 DNA reads TGCGCCAGCAGCTTGGTGGCAGCCTACGAGCAGTACTTC. Residues: CASSLVAAYEQYF.

This clone was picked up a small number of times. The V call is TRBV28, the J call TRBJ1-1; no definite D call. V lost 6 bases and J lost 4, with 12 bases in between. Per germline, CDR1 MDHEN and CDR2 SYDVKM. The CDR3 contains 13 residues. The CDR3 nucleotides are TGTGCCAGCAGCCCCAGGCTCTCCACTGAAGCTTTCTTT. It translates to CASSPRLSTEAFF. Full variable domain (outside the CDR3, taken from reference TRBV28 and TRBJ1-1): DVKVTQSSRYLVKRTGEKVFLECVQDMDHENMFWYRQDPGLGLRLIYFSYDVKMKEKGDIPEGYSVSREKKERFSLILESASTNQTSMYLCASSPRLSTEAFFGQGTRLTVV.

This clone was seen once. The chain uses TRBV6-1 and TRBJ1-2, with a weak D call TRBD1 (5 bases). Trimming cost V 3 bases and J 7 bases, with 12 bases left between them. The CDR3 covers 13 residues. The germline gives CDR1 MNHNS, CDR2 SASEGT. CDR3 coding DNA: TGTGCCAGCAGTGATTCGGGGGGAAGTGGCTACACCTTC. Residues: CASSDSGGSGYTF.

In this sample, this clone turned up once. This sequence joins TRBV5-8 and TRBJ2-3; D is undetermined. This CDR3 region has 12 residues. Germline V gene sequence: CDR1 SGHTS, CDR2 YDEGEE. V was trimmed by 5 bases and J by 5 bases, leaving 9 bases between them. In nucleotides, the CDR3 is TGTGCCAGCAGTCGTAGATTAGATACGCAGTATTTT. Translating it yields CASSRRLDTQYF.

The CDR3 DNA reads as TGTGCCAGCAGTCGAATACAGGGCTACGAGCAGTACTTC. Amino acids: CASSRIQGYEQYF. This sequence joins TRBV28 and TRBJ2-7; TRBD1 might be the D (6 bases). The germline CDR1 and CDR2 sequences are MDHEN and SYDVKM. The V and J ends lost 5 bases and 3 bases respectively, with 11 bases between them. The CDR3 runs to 13 residues.

The sample holds a few counts of this clone. This rearrangement joins TRBV7-9 to TRBJ2-2; the D gene is possibly TRBD1 (5 bases). Germline V gene sequence: CDR1 SEHNR, CDR2 FQNEAQ (reference sequence). V shed 1 base and J shed 1 base, with 10 bases lying between them. The CDR3 consists of 16 residues. The chain's CDR3 is CASSLGLTGNTGELFF. CDR3 DNA sequence: TGTGCCAGCAGCTTAGGTCTTACAGGGAACACCGGGGAGCTGTTTTTT. Full variable domain (missing parts from reference TRBV7-9 and TRBJ2-2): DTGVSQNPRHKITKRGQNVTFRCDPISEHNRLYWYRQTLGQGPEFLTYFQNEAQLEKSRLLSDRFSAERPKGSFSTLEIQRTEQGDSAMYLCASSLGLTGNTGELFFGEGSRLTVL.

This clone was seen just once. The chain carries TRBV30 and TRBJ2-1; 9 bases line up with TRBD2. The CDR3 covers 14 residues. The J segment lost 1 base and the V segment lost 7 bases, leaving 5 bases of the junction unmatched. The germline V gene has CDR1 GTSNPN and CDR2 SVGIG (reference sequence). Written as DNA, the CDR3 is TGTGCCTTAACGGCGGGAGGGTCCTACAATGAGCAGTTCTTC. Translation: CALTAGGSYNEQFF. Full variable domain (rest looked up from reference TRBV30 and TRBJ2-1): SQTIHQWPATLVQPVGSPLSLECTVEGTSNPNLYWYRQAAGRGLQLLFYSVGIGQISSEVPQNLSASRPQDRQFILSSKKLLLSDSGFYLCALTAGGSYNEQFFGPGTRLTVL.